Listed below are T cell receptor beta chains from one sample, sequenced in a study of blood T cell repertoires in COVID-19. Profiling relied on immunoSEQ multiplex PCR, and the TCRdb table lists in-frame clones only, not all of them. The sample lists about 190,000 clones, approximately 86% seen once, with 2.1% in the top ten. Sequencing was performed on peripheral blood. All receptors come from a man in his 70s with active or convalescent COVID-19. CDR3s include the opening cysteine and the closing phenylalanine or tryptophan. D genes are given only for firm matches. The size of a clone is reported for some rows only, either as once, few or many, or as a class for expanded clones.

v_gene: TRBV28; j_gene: TRBJ1-1; abundance: NA; d_gene: NA; CDR3nt: TGTGCCAGCACCTCTCCTGCCTGGGGAGGGGGCACTGAAGCTTTCTTT; CDR3aa: CASTSPAWGGGTEAFF
v_gene: TRBV18; j_gene: TRBJ1-6; abundance: NA; d_gene: NA; CDR3nt: TGTGCCAGCTCACCTCCAGGCGTAGATAATTCACCCCTCCACTTT; CDR3aa: CASSPPGVDNSPLHF
v_gene: TRBV3-1/TRBV3-2; j_gene: TRBJ1-3; abundance: NA; d_gene: NA; CDR3nt: TGTGCCAGCAGCCGTTCGTTTCTCTCTGGAAACACCATATATTTT; CDR3aa: CASSRSFLSGNTIYF
v_gene: TRBV5-4; j_gene: TRBJ2-5; abundance: NA; d_gene: TRBD2; CDR3nt: TGTGCCAGCAGCTTGCAACCCGGGGGAGGGGAGACCCAGTACTTC; CDR3aa: CASSLQPGGGETQYF
v_gene: TRBV9; j_gene: TRBJ2-3; abundance: once; d_gene: TRBD2; CDR3nt: TGTGCCAGCAGCATAGCGGGGGGGGGACGCACAGATACGCAGTATTTT; CDR3aa: CASSIAGGGRTDTQYF
v_gene: TRBV7-9; j_gene: TRBJ2-1; abundance: NA; d_gene: TRBD1; CDR3nt: TGTGCCAGCAGCTTACACAGGGGATCTGATGAGCAGTTCTTC; CDR3aa: CASSLHRGSDEQFF
v_gene: TRBV28; j_gene: TRBJ2-2; abundance: once; d_gene: NA; CDR3nt: TGTGCCAGCAGGGCCGGGTCCAGGGCCGGGGAGCTGTTTTTT; CDR3aa: CASRAGSRAGELFF
v_gene: TRBV6-6; j_gene: TRBJ2-7; abundance: few; d_gene: TRBD1; CDR3nt: TGTGCCAGCGGCACGCTGGGACAGATGCAGTACTTC; CDR3aa: CASGTLGQMQYF
v_gene: TRBV19; j_gene: TRBJ2-3; abundance: NA; d_gene: TRBD1; CDR3nt: TGTGCCAGCCGACAGGGGCTGGACACAGATACGCAGTATTTT; CDR3aa: CASRQGLDTDTQYF
v_gene: TRBV29-1; j_gene: TRBJ2-1; abundance: NA; d_gene: NA; CDR3nt: TGCAGCGCCGCCCCGGAACGCGGTGAGCAGTTCTTC; CDR3aa: CSAAPERGEQFF
v_gene: TRBV7-9; j_gene: TRBJ1-1; abundance: NA; d_gene: TRBD1; CDR3nt: TGTGCCAGCAGCTTCCTAGGACAGGGACCGAACACTGAAGCTTTCTTT; CDR3aa: CASSFLGQGPNTEAFF
v_gene: TRBV16; j_gene: TRBJ1-1; abundance: NA; d_gene: NA; CDR3nt: TGTGCCAGCAGCCAATCCACAGAGAACACTGAAGCTTTCTTT; CDR3aa: CASSQSTENTEAFF
v_gene: TRBV4-3; j_gene: TRBJ2-1; abundance: NA; d_gene: NA; CDR3nt: TGCGCCAGCAGCCAAGCCCCTCTGGGCGCCTACAATGAGCAGTTCTTC; CDR3aa: CASSQAPLGAYNEQFF
v_gene: TRBV4-3; j_gene: TRBJ2-5; abundance: once; d_gene: TRBD2; CDR3nt: TGCGCCAGCAGCCAAGATTTGAGACTAGCGGGAGTTGTGGAGACCCAGTACTTC; CDR3aa: CASSQDLRLAGVVETQYF
v_gene: TRBV28; j_gene: TRBJ2-1; abundance: NA; d_gene: TRBD2; CDR3nt: TGTGCCAGCGCCCGTCGTGAGGGACTAGCGGGGAGTGAGCAGTTCTTC; CDR3aa: CASARREGLAGSEQFF
v_gene: TRBV10-3; j_gene: TRBJ1-5; abundance: NA; d_gene: NA; CDR3nt: TGTGCCATCAGTGAGTCTAGAGACACCCTTTATCAGCCCCAGCATTTT; CDR3aa: CAISESRDTLYQPQHF
v_gene: TRBV5-1; j_gene: TRBJ2-3; abundance: NA; d_gene: TRBD1; CDR3nt: TGCGCCAGCAGCAGGGGACAGCTCTATAACACAGATACGCAGTATTTT; CDR3aa: CASSRGQLYNTDTQYF
v_gene: TRBV4-1; j_gene: TRBJ2-3; abundance: NA; d_gene: TRBD1; CDR3nt: TGCGCCAGCAGCCCCACGGGACAGACCACAGATACGCAGTATTTT; CDR3aa: CASSPTGQTTDTQYF
v_gene: TRBV7-2; j_gene: TRBJ2-2; abundance: NA; d_gene: TRBD1; CDR3nt: TGTGCCAGCAGCTACCGGACAGGCGCGAACACCGGGGAGCTGTTTTTT; CDR3aa: CASSYRTGANTGELFF
v_gene: TRBV28; j_gene: TRBJ1-5; abundance: NA; d_gene: NA; CDR3nt: TGTGCCAGCGCAACCCTAGACAGACCCAATCAGCCCCAGCATTTT; CDR3aa: CASATLDRPNQPQHF
v_gene: TRBV2; j_gene: TRBJ2-3; abundance: NA; d_gene: NA; CDR3nt: TGTGCCAGCAGCGACAGTAGCACAGATACGCAGTATTTT; CDR3aa: CASSDSSTDTQYF
v_gene: TRBV7-2; j_gene: TRBJ2-3; abundance: NA; d_gene: TRBD2; CDR3nt: TGTGCCAGCAGCTCAAACGGACTAGCGTCGCAGTATTTT; CDR3aa: CASSSNGLASQYF
v_gene: TRBV6-5; j_gene: TRBJ1-1; abundance: once; d_gene: NA; CDR3nt: TGTGCCAGCAGTTACTCCCTGACACTTTTTGAAGCTTTCTTT; CDR3aa: CASSYSLTLFEAFF
v_gene: TRBV6-2/TRBV6-3; j_gene: TRBJ1-6; abundance: NA; d_gene: NA; CDR3nt: TGTGCCAGCAGTTACAAGACAGGCCCTGGCGAAGTCCTCCACTTT; CDR3aa: CASSYKTGPGEVLHF
v_gene: TRBV7-2; j_gene: TRBJ2-5; abundance: NA; d_gene: NA; CDR3nt: TGTGCCAGCAGCTTAGATCGGGAGAGCGCCCAGTACTTC; CDR3aa: CASSLDRESAQYF
v_gene: TRBV7-2; j_gene: TRBJ2-2; abundance: NA; d_gene: TRBD2; CDR3nt: TGTGCCAGCAGCTTCCGGGCAATAGCGGGATCCGGGGAGCTGTTTTTT; CDR3aa: CASSFRAIAGSGELFF
v_gene: TRBV28; j_gene: TRBJ1-3; abundance: NA; d_gene: NA; CDR3nt: TGTGCCAGCAGTCCGTCGGGGAATGGAAACACCATATATTTT; CDR3aa: CASSPSGNGNTIYF
v_gene: TRBV7-9; j_gene: TRBJ1-2; abundance: NA; d_gene: NA; CDR3nt: TGTGCCAGCAGCCCTGCGGCAGCCTCTTTGGGCTACACCTTC; CDR3aa: CASSPAAASLGYTF
v_gene: TRBV27; j_gene: TRBJ1-6; abundance: NA; d_gene: TRBD1; CDR3nt: TGTGCCAGCAGCCGACAGGGGGCTAATTCACCCCTCCACTTT; CDR3aa: CASSRQGANSPLHF
v_gene: TRBV7-7; j_gene: TRBJ2-1; abundance: once; d_gene: TRBD1; CDR3nt: TGTGCTAGCAGCTTAGGACAGGGAAACTACAATGAGCAGTTCTTC; CDR3aa: CASSLGQGNYNEQFF
v_gene: TRBV5-1; j_gene: TRBJ2-5; abundance: NA; d_gene: TRBD1; CDR3nt: TGCGCCAGCAGCCCCTCTAACAGGGGGCGAGAGGAGACCCAGTACTTC; CDR3aa: CASSPSNRGREETQYF
v_gene: TRBV2; j_gene: TRBJ2-1; abundance: NA; d_gene: TRBD2; CDR3nt: TGTGCCAGCAGTGACCCTAGCGGGAGCAATGAGCAGTTCTTC; CDR3aa: CASSDPSGSNEQFF
v_gene: TRBV10-1; j_gene: TRBJ1-1; abundance: NA; d_gene: NA; CDR3nt: TGCGCCAGCAGTGAGTCGGAGGGGAGAGCTTTCTTT; CDR3aa: CASSESEGRAFF
v_gene: TRBV5-1; j_gene: TRBJ1-2; abundance: NA; d_gene: TRBD1; CDR3nt: TGCGCCAGCAGCTTGGAGGGGACAGGAACCTATGGCTACACCTTC; CDR3aa: CASSLEGTGTYGYTF
v_gene: TRBV27; j_gene: TRBJ2-5; abundance: NA; d_gene: TRBD1; CDR3nt: TGTGCCAGCAGTTTATGGGCAGGGGGCAGAGAGACCCAGTACTTC; CDR3aa: CASSLWAGGRETQYF
v_gene: TRBV21-1; j_gene: TRBJ2-6; abundance: NA; d_gene: NA; CDR3nt: TGTGCCAGCAGCAAGAGGTCAGGGTGCCGCCCAGAGAGCGGGAGGGCCTCTGGGGCCAACGTCCTGACTTTC; CDR3aa: CASSKRSGCRPESGRASGANVLTF
v_gene: TRBV18; j_gene: TRBJ1-2; abundance: NA; d_gene: TRBD1; CDR3nt: TGTGCCAGCTCACCACGACAGGGGAGGGGAGGCGGCTACACCTTC; CDR3aa: CASSPRQGRGGGYTF
v_gene: TRBV4-1; j_gene: TRBJ1-4; abundance: NA; d_gene: NA; CDR3nt: TGCGCCAGCAGCCAAGATTTCCGTGAAAAACTGTTTTTT; CDR3aa: CASSQDFREKLFF
v_gene: TRBV27; j_gene: TRBJ2-1; abundance: NA; d_gene: NA; CDR3nt: TGTGCCAGCAGTTTATCGGGGGCAGGCTGGCGGCAGTTCTTC; CDR3aa: CASSLSGAGWRQFF
v_gene: TRBV5-8; j_gene: TRBJ1-2; abundance: NA; d_gene: NA; CDR3nt: TGTGCCAGCAGCTCAGGACAGTATGGCTACACCTTC; CDR3aa: CASSSGQYGYTF
v_gene: TRBV2; j_gene: TRBJ2-1; abundance: NA; d_gene: TRBD2; CDR3nt: TGTGCCAGCAGTGATAGGAGCGGGGGAAACAATGAGCAGTTCTTC; CDR3aa: CASSDRSGGNNEQFF
v_gene: TRBV7-2; j_gene: TRBJ2-1; abundance: NA; d_gene: TRBD2; CDR3nt: TGTGCCAGCAGCTTAGTGGGCGGGCGGGGGAGCTCCTACAATGAGCAGTTCTTC; CDR3aa: CASSLVGGRGSSYNEQFF
v_gene: TRBV7-9; j_gene: TRBJ2-3; abundance: NA; d_gene: NA; CDR3nt: TGTGCCAGCAGCTTAGACAGTCGACAGTATTTT; CDR3aa: CASSLDSRQYF
v_gene: TRBV14; j_gene: TRBJ2-7; abundance: NA; d_gene: TRBD1; CDR3nt: TGTGCCAGCAGCCAAGCAAGGGACAGACACTACGAGCAGTACTTC; CDR3aa: CASSQARDRHYEQYF
v_gene: TRBV28; j_gene: TRBJ1-1; abundance: NA; d_gene: TRBD1; CDR3nt: TGTGCCAGCAGTAAGGGGGGGACAGGGGCCACTGAAGCTTTCTTT; CDR3aa: CASSKGGTGATEAFF
v_gene: TRBV7-9; j_gene: TRBJ1-4; abundance: NA; d_gene: NA; CDR3nt: TGTGCCAGCACGTCCGTGGCCGGGGGAAAACTGTTTTTT; CDR3aa: CASTSVAGGKLFF
v_gene: TRBV21-1; j_gene: TRBJ2-7; abundance: NA; d_gene: NA; CDR3nt: TGTGCCAGCACCTTTCCCCGGCAGGGGATACGGATAGCCGAGCAGTACTTC; CDR3aa: CASTFPRQGIRIAEQYF
v_gene: TRBV19; j_gene: TRBJ1-1; abundance: NA; d_gene: NA; CDR3nt: TGTGCCAGTGGATCGAGGCTCTGGAACACTGAAGCTTTCTTT; CDR3aa: CASGSRLWNTEAFF
v_gene: TRBV7-8; j_gene: TRBJ1-1; abundance: NA; d_gene: TRBD1; CDR3nt: TGTGCCAGCAGCCGACAGGGGGCTTTACACACTGAAGCTTTCTTT; CDR3aa: CASSRQGALHTEAFF
v_gene: TRBV18; j_gene: TRBJ2-6; abundance: NA; d_gene: NA; CDR3nt: TGTGCCAGCTCACCCTTCGAGGATTACTCCTCTGGGGCCAACGTCCTGACTTTC; CDR3aa: CASSPFEDYSSGANVLTF
v_gene: TRBV27; j_gene: TRBJ1-6; abundance: NA; d_gene: NA; CDR3nt: TGTGCCAGCAGTTTATACTACGGAAGCTCCTATAATTCACCCCTCCACTTT; CDR3aa: CASSLYYGSSYNSPLHF
v_gene: TRBV6-1; j_gene: TRBJ1-4; abundance: NA; d_gene: TRBD1; CDR3nt: TGTGCCAGCAGTGACCAGGGCAGGGGGAAAAAACTGTTTTTT; CDR3aa: CASSDQGRGKKLFF
v_gene: TRBV23-1; j_gene: TRBJ1-4; abundance: few; d_gene: NA; CDR3nt: TGCGCCAGCAGTCAAGAGGGCAGGGGAGTAGGAAAACTGTTTTTT; CDR3aa: CASSQEGRGVGKLFF
v_gene: TRBV28; j_gene: TRBJ2-1; abundance: NA; d_gene: TRBD1; CDR3nt: TGTGCCAGTCATTCCGGGACAGGGACCTACAATGAGCAGTTCTTC; CDR3aa: CASHSGTGTYNEQFF
v_gene: TRBV5-6; j_gene: TRBJ2-3; abundance: NA; d_gene: TRBD2; CDR3nt: TGTGCCAGCAGCCCTGACGGTGGGGTAGCGGGCCTCACAGATACGCAGTATTTT; CDR3aa: CASSPDGGVAGLTDTQYF
v_gene: TRBV9; j_gene: TRBJ1-5; abundance: NA; d_gene: TRBD1; CDR3nt: TGTGCCAGCAGCAGGACAGGGGGCATGGATCAGCCCCAGCATTTT; CDR3aa: CASSRTGGMDQPQHF
v_gene: TRBV2; j_gene: TRBJ1-6; abundance: NA; d_gene: TRBD1; CDR3nt: TGTGCCAGCAGTGAAAGGGGGCGACCCAATTCACCCCTCCACTTT; CDR3aa: CASSERGRPNSPLHF
v_gene: TRBV11-2; j_gene: TRBJ2-5; abundance: NA; d_gene: TRBD1; CDR3nt: TGTGCCAGCAGCTCCGGGACAGCCCCTGTAGAGACCCAGTACTTC; CDR3aa: CASSSGTAPVETQYF
v_gene: TRBV2; j_gene: TRBJ2-1; abundance: NA; d_gene: TRBD2; CDR3nt: TGTGCCAGCGGAGGGCGGGGGGCCTACAATGAGCAGTTCTTC; CDR3aa: CASGGRGAYNEQFF